The clone carrying this TCR beta chain came up a few times. Its antigen is as yet unknown. The entry originates in a study of T cells after yellow fever vaccination. Overall study findings and caveats: CD4 and CD8 compartments shared a small share of clonotypes, likely from convergent recombination. Weaker, the secondary response peaked sooner, at day 5 versus 15.

TCR cDNA was made by 5'RACE template switching, adding a universal primer site and UMIs. Via MiXCR, TCRdb re-called the 5' RACE reads, giving one row per CDR3 protein. The sample has approximately 300,000 distinct CDR3 sequences, around 6.8% seen once. The specimen was PBMCs, collected roughly 45 days after the first yellow fever vaccination. The source of this sequence is a man aged 18-30 years who received the YFV17D yellow fever vaccine.

The CDR3: CSAPKGINAEAFF. As DNA, the CDR3 is TGCAGTGCCCCTAAGGGGATCAACGCTGAAGCTTTCTTT. The chain couples TRBV20-1 to TRBJ1-1; TRBD1 is a possible D gene (5 bases). V shed 6 bases and J shed 6 bases, with 17 bases lying between them. This CDR3 spans 13 amino acids. From germline, CDR1 is DFQATT and CDR2 SNEGSKA (reference sequence).